The next 23 T cell receptor beta chains were all read from a single sample in a study of blood T cell repertoires in COVID-19 (dated by TCRdb to about 2020). The method was the immunoSEQ multiplex PCR assay. Entries here come from immuneACCESS through TCRdb and include only in-frame sequences with V and J called. Some clones fail to appear in such tables; in the studies checked, an unresolved V gene covers under half of the shortfall, and the cause of the remainder is unknown. The sample has 210,000 or so clones on record, approximately 81% of them singletons. The top ten clonotypes cover 15% to 20% of the sample. The sample comprised peripheral blood. The receptors originated from a woman older than 75 with active or convalescent COVID-19.

This clone was detected only once. The chain recombines TRBV7-2 with TRBJ1-1; TRBD1 aligns across 9 bases. Trimming took 0 bases from V and 6 from J; bases not matched to a gene: 8. CDR3 length: 16 amino acids. Germline CDR1 and CDR2: SGHTA and FQGNSA. The DNA of the CDR3 is TGTGCCAGCAGCTTAGCTCAGGGGACAGGGATTCCTGAAGCTTTCTTT. Protein sequence: CASSLAQGTGIPEAFF.

This chain joins TRBV10-3 and TRBJ2-2, with 8 nucleotides matching TRBD1. The V gene's germline CDR1 is ENHRY and CDR2 SYGVKD. The CDR3 is made up of 15 amino acids. J lost 7 bases, V lost 6 bases, and 10 bases had no gene match. The CDR3 nucleotides read TGTGCCATCAGCGAGACGACAGGGGACAGCGGGGAGCTGTTTTTT. As protein: CAISETTGDSGELFF.

This clone was seen a single time. V and J are TRBV30 and TRBJ1-6; no firm D call. The V gene's germline CDR1 is GTSNPN and CDR2 SVGIG (reference sequence). Trimming took 0 bases from V and 12 from J, leaving 12 bases between them. The CDR3 is 13 residues long. The CDR3 is CAWSVIGKGPLHF. The DNA for the CDR3 is TGTGCCTGGAGTGTTATCGGGAAAGGACCCCTCCACTTT.

The chain recombines TRBV28 with TRBJ1-2; D unclear. Germline CDR1 is MDHEN and CDR2 is SYDVKM. The CDR3 has 11 amino acids. Trimming shortened V by 5 bases and J by 2 bases, and 3 bases separated the two germline ends. The CDR3 bases are TGTGCCAGCAGTATAAACTATGGCTACACCTTC. This gives the protein CASSINYGYTF.

The V call is TRBV11-3, the J call TRBJ1-3; 7 positions match TRBD1. V lost 2 bases to trimming and J lost 4 bases; unmatched junction nucleotides: 8. The CDR3 length is 16 residues. Germline CDR1 and CDR2: SGHNT and YENEEA. This CDR3 reads CASSLRIDRVGNTIYF. As DNA, the CDR3 is TGTGCCAGCAGCTTAAGGATTGACAGGGTCGGAAACACCATATATTTT.

V and J are TRBV19 and TRBJ1-2, with D hard to call. The CDR3 extends over 17 amino acids. Germline CDR1 LNHDA, CDR2 SQIVND (reference sequence). Deletions cut 0 bases from V and 4 bases from J, with 18 bases between. In nucleotides, the CDR3 is TGTGCCAGTAGTATAGAAGTGGGTCGGACTCTTTTCTATGGCTACACCTTC. It is translated as CASSIEVGRTLFYGYTF.

The chain links TRBV19 to TRBJ1-2; 8 bases map to TRBD1. CDR1 is LNHDA and CDR2 is SQIVND in the germline V gene (reference sequence). CDR3 length: 14 residues. With V trimmed by 3 bases and J by 4 bases, 4 bases remained unmatched. The CDR3 DNA follows: TGTGCCAGTAGTATCTCCGGACAGGGCTATGGCTACACCTTC. It is translated as CASSISGQGYGYTF.

CDR3 amino acids: CASSQKGGLALVGDTQYF. The CDR3 DNA sequence: TGTGCCAGCAGCCAAAAGGGGGGACTAGCGTTGGTAGGAGATACGCAGTATTTT. The chain is built from TRBV3-1 (or the pseudogene TRBV3-2) and TRBJ2-3; the match to TRBD2 covers 10 bases. The V and J ends lost 2 bases and 5 bases, in that order; junction bases with no gene match: 13. Germline CDR1 is LGHDT and CDR2 is YNNKEL (reference sequence). CDR3 length equals 18 residues.

The rearrangement links TRBV5-5 to TRBJ2-3, with TRBD2 matching over 11 bases. The CDR3 sequence is 14 residues long. The V segment lost 4 bases and the J segment 7 bases; nucleotides outside the gene matches: 5. Germline CDR1 SGHKS, CDR2 YYEKEE (reference sequence). The CDR3 DNA reads as TGTGCCAGCAGCCTTAGCGGGGGGGAATATACGCAGTATTTT. Its translation: CASSLSGGEYTQYF.

The chain links TRBV29-1 to TRBJ2-5; TRBD1 aligns across 7 bases. Per the germline V gene, CDR1 is SQVTM and CDR2 is ANQGSEA. This CDR3 has 12 amino acids. The V and J ends lost 7 bases and 4 bases, in that order; junction bases with no gene match: 6. CDR3 bases: TGCAGCGGCCGACAGGGTCGAGAGACCCAGTACTTC. Amino acid sequence: CSGRQGRETQYF.

This clone was seen a few times. The chain links TRBV12-3 or TRBV12-4 to TRBJ1-2, with D perhaps TRBD1 (6 bases). The CDR3 covers 13 residues. The germline V and J ends were trimmed by 6 bases and 8 bases, with 16 bases remaining between them. The CDR3 DNA follows: TGTGCCAGCAGAACAACAGGGAGGGACGGCTACACCTTC. It codes for CASRTTGRDGYTF.

This chain connects TRBV19 to TRBJ2-7; D gene ambiguous. This CDR3 is built from 14 residues. Per germline, CDR1 LNHDA and CDR2 SQIVND (reference sequence). Trimming stripped 6 bases from V and 0 bases from J, with 12 bases between. The CDR3 reads CASSQRSSSYEQYF. The CDR3 DNA reads TGTGCCAGTAGCCAGAGGTCTAGCTCCTACGAGCAGTACTTC. Supplemented by reference TRBV19 and TRBJ2-7, the full variable domain reads DGGITQSPKYLFRKEGQNVTLSCEQNLNHDAMYWYRQDPGQGLRLIYYSQIVNDFQKGDIAEGYSVSREKKESFPLTVTSAQKNPTAFYLCASSQRSSSYEQYFGPGTRLTVT.

The gene calls are TRBV5-1 and TRBJ1-2, with TRBD1 identical over 7 bases. CDR1 SGHRS and CDR2 YFSETQ come from the germline V gene. The V gene end was trimmed by 4 bases and the J gene end by 2 bases; junction bases not matched to a gene: 8. This CDR3 is built from 15 residues. The CDR3 here is CASSRGQEGNYGYTF. As DNA, the CDR3 is TGCGCCAGCAGCCGCGGACAGGAGGGCAACTATGGCTACACCTTC.

This clone was seen more than once but under ten times. This chain links TRBV11-2 with TRBJ1-6; 9 bases match TRBD1. Per the germline V gene, CDR1 is SGHAT and CDR2 is FQNNGV. Trimming took 6 bases from V and 7 from J; bases not matched to a gene: 7. The CDR3 sequence is 15 residues long. The CDR3 DNA sequence: TGTGCCAGCAGGGTACAGGGGGCGCGGAATTCACCCCTCCACTTT. This codes for CASRVQGARNSPLHF.

This clone has just a few counts. CDR3 DNA: TGTGCCAGCAACATCGACGGGGGAACTGAAGCTTTCTTT. It encodes CASNIDGGTEAFF. This chain joins TRBV7-9 and TRBJ1-1; D possibly corresponds to TRBD1 (5 bases). Trimming removed 7 bases at V and 5 bases at J, with 14 bases between. Germline V gives CDR1 SEHNR, CDR2 FQNEAQ (reference sequence). The CDR3 extends over 13 amino acids. The full variable domain, rest sourced from reference TRBV7-9 and TRBJ1-1, is DTGVSQNPRHKITKRGQNVTFRCDPISEHNRLYWYRQTLGQGPEFLTYFQNEAQLEKSRLLSDRFSAERPKGSFSTLEIQRTEQGDSAMYLCASNIDGGTEAFFGQGTRLTVV.

This clone was detected only a few times. The rearrangement joins TRBV3-1 (or the pseudogene TRBV3-2) to TRBJ2-2; 11 bases line up with TRBD2. Germline V lookup: CDR1 LGHDT, CDR2 YNNKEL (reference sequence). This CDR3 comprises 18 residues. The V segment lost 1 base and the J segment 2 bases; nucleotides outside the gene matches: 6. The DNA for the CDR3 is TGTGCCAGCAGCCAAGCCGGACTAGCGGGTAATAACACCGGGGAGCTGTTTTTT. It yields the protein CASSQAGLAGNNTGELFF.

This clone was recorded a few times. J is TRBJ2-3 and V is TRBV6-6; D perhaps matches TRBD1 (6 bases). The CDR3 totals 16 residues. CDR1 and CDR2 from the germline V gene are MNHNY and SVGAGI (reference sequence). V was cut by 0 bases and J by 9 bases, with 19 bases left in between. The CDR3, as DNA: TGTGCCAGCAGTTACTCGGTAGGGGACATCAACCCGACGCAGTATTTT. It codes for CASSYSVGDINPTQYF.

This chain connects TRBV25-1 to TRBJ1-1; 7 bases map to TRBD1. Germline CDR1 MGHDK, CDR2 SYGVNS. The length of the CDR3 is 15 residues. Losses at the gene ends were 3 bases for V and 1 base for J; bases not matched to a gene: 5. DNA for the CDR3: TGTGCCAGCAGTGACCCCCGGACAGGGAACACTGAAGCTTTCTTT. This codes for CASSDPRTGNTEAFF.

CDR3 sequence reads: CASSRQYSEAFF. CDR3 DNA: TGTGCCAGCAGTCGACAGTATTCTGAAGCTTTCTTT. The chain uses TRBV12-3 or TRBV12-4 and TRBJ1-1; perhaps TRBD1 as D (5 bases). This CDR3 spans 12 amino acids. The V gene lost 5 bases and the J gene lost 6 bases, with 10 bases spanning the gap.

The chain couples TRBV6-2 or TRBV6-3 to TRBJ1-6; the match to TRBD1 covers 8 bases. CDR3 length: 14 residues. The J segment lost 9 bases and the V segment lost 4 bases, leaving 5 bases of the junction unmatched. CDR1 and CDR2 from the germline V gene are MNHEY and SVGEGT. The CDR3 region is CASSSQGASSPLHF. In DNA form, the CDR3 reads TGTGCCAGCAGTTCCCAGGGGGCTAGTTCACCCCTCCACTTT.

This chain connects TRBV4-3 to TRBJ2-1, with D hard to call. This CDR3 contains 14 residues. V lost 1 base and J lost 1, with 5 bases in between. Germline CDR1 and CDR2: LGHNA and YSLEER. CDR3 in DNA: TGCGCCAGCAGCCAAGCTGCGTCCTACAATGAGCAGTTCTTC. The encoded protein is CASSQAASYNEQFF.

The rearrangement links TRBV29-1 to TRBJ2-2, with a possible D match to TRBD1 (6 bases). This CDR3 comprises 15 residues. In germline, CDR1 is SQVTM, CDR2 ANQGSEA. V lost 7 bases and J 5 bases, leaving 20 bases between the germline ends. The CDR3 sequence: CSAVGPGDLTGELFF. The DNA of the CDR3 is TGCAGCGCGGTTGGGCCAGGGGATCTTACCGGGGAGCTGTTTTTT.

The rearrangement joins TRBV2 to TRBJ2-7; 14 bases are a match to TRBD2. This CDR3 has 15 residues. With V trimmed by 6 bases and J by 7 bases, 8 bases remained unmatched. Germline assignment: CDR1 SNHLY and CDR2 FYNNEI. The CDR3 spells CASRSRGLAGVEQYF. DNA of the CDR3: TGTGCCAGCAGGAGCCGGGGACTAGCGGGAGTTGAGCAGTACTTC. Combining the CDR3 with reference TRBV2 and TRBJ2-7 gives the whole variable domain EPEVTQTPSHQVTQMGQEVILRCVPISNHLYFYWYRQILGQKVEFLVSFYNNEISEKSEIFDDQFSVERPDGSNFTLKIRSTKLEDSAMYFCASRSRGLAGVEQYFGPGTRLTVT.